A selection of T cell receptor beta chains follows, all from one sample in a study of CD8 T cells in ankylosing spondylitis. TCRdb fed the 5' RACE reads into MiXCR, producing one record per CDR3 protein. The data contain 350,000 to 550,000 distinct CDR3 sequences, more than 25% of them singletons. The sequencing input was blood, either unsorted or a sorted T cell fraction (not recorded which). Receptor source: a male donor with ankylosing spondylitis. The CDR3 runs from the conserved cysteine through the conserved F or W. D genes are given only for firm matches. Only part of the rows carry a size: once, few, many, or a class if the clone is expanded.

D,J,size,V,CDR3,DNA
TRBD2,TRBJ2-1,-,TRBV5-1,CASSLSGTRMRNEQFF,TGCGCCAGCAGCCTGAGCGGGACGAGAATGAGGAATGAGCAGTTCTTC
-,TRBJ2-5,-,TRBV18,CASSPDYQETQYF,TGTGCCAGCTCACCGGATTACCAAGAGACCCAGTACTTC
TRBD1,TRBJ1-1,few,TRBV7-9,CASSSQGGHTEAFF,TGTGCCAGCAGCTCCCAGGGGGGACACACTGAAGCTTTCTTT
-,TRBJ2-3,-,TRBV24-1,CATSDLRLGVDTQYF,TGTGCCACCAGTGATTTGCGTTTGGGGGTAGATACGCAGTATTTT
TRBD1,TRBJ2-3,-,TRBV19,CASSSRGPPDTQYF,TGTGCCAGTAGTTCCAGGGGGCCCCCAGATACGCAGTATTTT
TRBD1,TRBJ2-4,-,TRBV13,CASSRTGGLQNIQYF,TGTGCCAGCAGCCGGACAGGGGGCTTGCAAAACATTCAGTACTTC
-,TRBJ2-2,-,TRBV10-3,CAISGLSDTGELFF,TGTGCCATCAGTGGTCTTTCAGACACCGGGGAGCTGTTTTTT
TRBD2,TRBJ2-7,-,TRBV3-1,CASSQEGAGVYEQYF,TGTGCCAGCAGCCAAGAGGGAGCGGGAGTCTACGAGCAGTACTTC
-,TRBJ2-2,-,TRBV7-9,CASSPRSSADTGELFF,TGTGCCAGCAGCCCTAGATCGTCAGCCGACACCGGGGAGCTGTTTTTT
-,TRBJ1-1,many,TRBV29-1,CSVRNVMNTEAFF,TGCAGCGTTCGGAACGTCATGAACACTGAAGCTTTCTTT
-,TRBJ2-1,few,TRBV20-1,CSARDHGREWYNEQFF,TGCAGTGCTAGAGATCACGGACGGGAGTGGTACAATGAGCAGTTCTTC
TRBD2,TRBJ2-2,-,TRBV12-3/TRBV12-4,CASRSSGRGPGELFF,TGTGCCAGCAGGAGTAGCGGGAGAGGCCCCGGGGAGCTGTTTTTT
-,TRBJ2-1,-,TRBV7-9,CASSLEGGDGNNEQFF,TGTGCCAGCAGCTTAGAAGGAGGTGACGGCAACAATGAGCAGTTCTTC
TRBD2,TRBJ2-3,few,TRBV10-3,CAISLAGSTDTQYF,TGTGCCATCAGTTTAGCGGGATCCACAGATACGCAGTATTTT
TRBD1,TRBJ1-4,-,TRBV10-3,CAIGQGSEKLFF,TGTGCCATCGGACAGGGAAGTGAAAAACTGTTTTTT
-,TRBJ2-1,few,TRBV29-1,CSVGTTNYNEQFF,TGCAGCGTTGGAACAACCAACTACAATGAGCAGTTCTTC
-,TRBJ2-5,-,TRBV6-1,CASSALTGETQYF,TGTGCCAGCAGTGCGCTAACAGGGGAGACCCAGTACTTC
-,TRBJ2-5,-,TRBV10-3,CAISEVRDSETQYF,TGTGCCATCAGTGAGGTCAGAGACTCGGAGACCCAGTACTTC
-,TRBJ2-1,-,TRBV12-3/TRBV12-4,CASSLRGARNEQFF,TGTGCCAGCAGTTTAAGGGGCGCGCGGAATGAGCAGTTCTTC
-,TRBJ2-3,-,TRBV5-1,CASSGAVLSDTQYF,TGCGCCAGCAGCGGGGCGGTCCTATCAGATACGCAGTATTTT
-,TRBJ2-5,-,TRBV5-1,CASSLESQTQYF,TGCGCCAGCAGCCTGGAGTCGCAGACCCAGTACTTC
-,TRBJ2-2,-,TRBV24-1,CATSDFRGELFF,TGTGCCACCAGTGATTTCCGCGGGGAGCTGTTTTTT
TRBD1,TRBJ1-1,few,TRBV5-1,CASSLGTGVTEAFF,TGCGCCAGCAGCTTGGGCACAGGGGTGACTGAAGCTTTCTTT
TRBD1,TRBJ2-3,few,TRBV20-1,CSASRGLDTQYF,TGCAGTGCTAGCAGGGGGCTAGATACGCAGTATTTT
-,TRBJ1-2,-,TRBV5-6,CASSREQGSSYGYTF,TGTGCCAGCAGCAGAGAGCAGGGGTCTAGCTATGGCTACACCTTC
TRBD1,TRBJ2-1,-,TRBV18,CASSPRQGRNEQFF,TGTGCCAGCTCACCGCGACAGGGGAGGAATGAGCAGTTCTTC
-,TRBJ1-2,few,TRBV3-1,CASSQDVYGYTF,TGTGCCAGCAGCCAAGATGTTTATGGCTACACCTTC
-,TRBJ2-4,few,TRBV7-2,CASSLEGGANIQYF,TGTGCCAGCAGCTTAGAAGGGGGAGCAAACATTCAGTACTTC
-,TRBJ1-1,-,TRBV3-1,CASSQGKSTEAFF,TGTGCCAGCAGCCAAGGAAAGAGCACTGAAGCTTTCTTT
-,TRBJ1-1,few,TRBV12-3/TRBV12-4,CASSLVGAGNTEAFF,TGTGCCAGCAGTTTAGTTGGGGCGGGGAACACTGAAGCTTTCTTT
-,TRBJ1-2,few,TRBV6-1,CASRATANYGYTF,TGTGCCAGCAGGGCAACTGCTAACTATGGCTACACCTTC
-,TRBJ2-5,-,TRBV5-6,CASSFGATQETQYF,TGTGCCAGCAGCTTCGGGGCTACTCAAGAGACCCAGTACTTC
-,TRBJ2-1,many,TRBV5-1,CASSLAGYNNEQFF,TGCGCCAGCAGCTTGGCCGGTTACAACAATGAGCAGTTCTTC
TRBD1,TRBJ1-5,-,TRBV6-1,CASSTIGGKNQPQHF,TGTGCCAGCAGTACGATAGGGGGCAAAAATCAGCCCCAGCATTTT
-,TRBJ2-6,-,TRBV5-1,CASSPQGQGVGANVLTF,TGCGCCAGCAGCCCCCAGGGGCAGGGAGTTGGGGCCAACGTCCTGACTTTC
-,TRBJ2-1,-,TRBV5-1,CASSQIQDNEQFF,TGCGCCAGCAGCCAGATACAGGACAATGAGCAGTTCTTC
-,TRBJ1-1,-,TRBV4-2,CASSQLQNTEAFF,TGTGCCAGCAGCCAACTACAGAACACTGAAGCTTTCTTT
-,TRBJ1-6,-,TRBV11-2,CASSPQRAYNSPLHF,TGTGCCAGCAGCCCCCAAAGAGCCTATAATTCACCCCTCCACTTT
TRBD2,TRBJ2-1,-,TRBV3-1,CASSHPTAGGHEQFF,TGTGCCAGCAGCCACCCCACGGCGGGAGGGCATGAGCAGTTCTTC
TRBD1,TRBJ2-3,-,TRBV4-2,CASSQDISGQTTDTQYF,TGTGCCAGCAGCCAAGATATCTCGGGACAGACCACAGATACGCAGTATTTT
TRBD1,TRBJ2-7,-,TRBV4-2,CASSLSRAGQGSSYEQYF,TGTGCCAGCAGCCTAAGTAGGGCGGGACAGGGCTCATCTTACGAGCAGTACTTC
TRBD2,TRBJ2-1,few,TRBV11-2,CASTLILAGEGNEQFF,TGTGCCAGCACCCTCATACTAGCGGGAGAGGGCAATGAGCAGTTCTTC
-,TRBJ2-3,few,TRBV13,CASSLNRGLARTDTQYF,TGTGCCAGCAGCTTAAATCGCGGGCTAGCACGCACAGATACGCAGTATTTT
-,TRBJ2-5,few,TRBV5-4,CASSEPGNLAETQYF,TGTGCCAGCAGCGAGCCGGGAAACCTCGCGGAGACCCAGTACTTC
-,TRBJ1-3,-,TRBV29-1,CSVALGQTGNTIYF,TGCAGCGTTGCCCTCGGACAAACTGGAAACACCATATATTTT